Listed below are T cell receptor beta chains from one sample, sequenced in a study of vaccination and CD4 T cells after COVID-19. TCRdb reprocessed the PCR reads with MiXCR, giving one entry per CDR3 protein. This sample carries more than 12,000 distinct CDR3 sequences, nearly 75% of them seen once, and the ten largest clones take 11%. Their target antigens are unknown. Sequencing was done on a sample of CD4+ T cells from blood, cultured in vitro. Receptor source: a human donor who had recovered from COVID-19. The CDR3 runs from the conserved cysteine through the conserved F or W. D genes are given only for firm matches. Clone size is shown for a subset of rows, as once, few, many or a class of expanded clone.

.	16	TRBV11-2	TRBJ1-2	TRBD1	CASSSPSGGENYGYTF	TGTGCCAGCAGCTCACCCTCAGGGGGCGAGAACTATGGCTACACCTTC
.	17	TRBV19	TRBJ1-1	TRBD1	CASSTWDRGLMNTEAFF	TGTGCCAGTAGTACTTGGGACAGGGGCCTAATGAACACTGAAGCTTTCTTT
.	12	TRBV20-1	TRBJ2-3	.	CSAPSTWDTQYF	TGCAGTGCTCCTTCAACGTGGGATACGCAGTATTTT
.	14	TRBV18	TRBJ2-7	.	CASSPSLSTYEQYF	TGTGCCAGCTCACCATCCCTTTCCACCTACGAGCAGTACTTC
once	11	TRBV27	TRBJ2-3	.	CASPSTDTQYF	TGTGCCAGTCCTAGCACAGATACGCAGTATTTT
.	17	TRBV20-1	TRBJ2-6	.	CSARKFGTLSGANVLTF	TGCAGTGCTAGGAAATTCGGGACACTCTCTGGGGCCAACGTCCTGACTTTC
.	15	TRBV12-3/TRBV12-4	TRBJ2-7	.	CASSKTGGQTYEQYF	TGTGCCAGCAGTAAAACCGGAGGACAGACCTACGAGCAGTACTTC
.	13	TRBV20-1	TRBJ1-5	TRBD1	CSATKTGGQPQHF	TGCAGTGCTACTAAGACAGGGGGTCAGCCCCAGCATTTT
.	15	TRBV4-1	TRBJ1-3	TRBD1	CASSQPRDRGNTIYF	TGCGCCAGCAGCCAACCACGGGACAGGGGAAACACCATATATTTT
.	13	TRBV7-2	TRBJ1-2	.	CASSFLAKYGYTF	TGTGCCAGCAGCTTTCTTGCGAAGTATGGCTACACCTTC
few	15	TRBV7-9	TRBJ2-6	.	CASSQAGAGANVLTF	TGTGCCAGCAGTCAAGCAGGGGCTGGGGCCAACGTCCTGACTTTC
few	13	TRBV2	TRBJ1-5	TRBD1	CASTLQGNQPQHF	TGTGCCAGCACCTTACAGGGGAATCAGCCCCAGCATTTT
.	14	TRBV5-8	TRBJ1-2	.	CASTRGQSNYGYTF	TGTGCCAGCACCCGAGGACAGTCTAACTATGGCTACACCTTC
.	14	TRBV27	TRBJ1-1	.	CASPPPTGNTEAFF	TGTGCCAGCCCCCCCCCGACAGGGAACACTGAAGCTTTCTTT
.	13	TRBV19	TRBJ1-1	.	CASSTRGAGKAFF	TGTGCCAGTAGTACCCGTGGGGCAGGAAAAGCTTTCTTT
few	15	TRBV20-1	TRBJ1-5	.	CSARSPDHFDQPQHF	TGCAGTGCTCGTTCTCCGGACCACTTCGATCAGCCCCAGCATTTT
.	15	TRBV27	TRBJ2-1	.	CASTWGRAGRNEQFF	TGTGCCAGCACCTGGGGCAGGGCAGGGAGGAATGAGCAGTTCTTC
.	14	TRBV5-1	TRBJ2-5	TRBD1	CASSATGREETQYF	TGCGCCAGCAGCGCGACAGGGAGAGAAGAGACCCAGTACTTC
.	17	TRBV15	TRBJ1-5	.	CATSRAPHTASRQPQHF	TGTGCCACCAGCAGAGCCCCCCACACGGCCTCTCGTCAGCCCCAGCATTTT
.	15	TRBV20-1	TRBJ2-7	TRBD2	CSAPSRKSGNYEQYF	TGCAGTGCCCCCTCCCGAAAAAGCGGGAACTACGAGCAGTACTTC
.	14	TRBV25-1	TRBJ2-7	.	CASSEAGAPYEQYF	TGTGCCAGCAGTGAAGCAGGGGCCCCTTACGAGCAGTACTTC
.	14	TRBV6-1	TRBJ1-1	.	CATTEGGLNTEAFF	TGTGCCACCACCGAGGGGGGTTTGAACACTGAAGCTTTCTTT
.	13	TRBV10-3	TRBJ1-5	.	CASTGISNQPQHF	TGTGCCAGCACAGGAATTTCCAATCAGCCCCAGCATTTT
.	14	TRBV20-1	TRBJ1-5	TRBD1	CSAQTGMSNQPQHF	TGCAGTGCCCAGACAGGGATGAGCAATCAGCCCCAGCATTTT
medium-sized	17	TRBV5-1	TRBJ2-1	TRBD2	CASSWTSGSPGHNEQFF	TGCGCCAGCAGCTGGACTAGCGGGAGTCCGGGCCACAATGAGCAGTTCTTC
few	16	TRBV20-1	TRBJ2-3	.	CSARDSGKGTTDTQYF	TGCAGTGCTAGAGATTCGGGGAAGGGGACCACAGATACGCAGTATTTT
.	10	TRBV28	TRBJ1-1	.	CASRSTGAFF	TGTGCCAGCAGATCGACTGGAGCTTTCTTT
.	15	TRBV25-1	TRBJ2-7	TRBD1	CASSEVGRGYDEQYF	TGTGCCAGCAGTGAAGTCGGCAGGGGGTACGACGAGCAGTACTTC
.	13	TRBV6-2/TRBV6-3	TRBJ1-1	TRBD1	CASSRLTGREAFF	TGTGCCAGCAGTCGCCTGACAGGGCGCGAAGCTTTCTTT
.	17	TRBV10-1	TRBJ2-7	.	CASSESWSGLPSGEQYF	TGCGCCAGCAGTGAGTCATGGTCGGGACTCCCCTCGGGGGAGCAGTACTTC
once	13	TRBV30	TRBJ1-6	TRBD1	CAWTDRVGSPLHF	TGTGCCTGGACCGACAGGGTAGGATCACCCCTCCACTTT
.	14	TRBV20-1	TRBJ2-1	TRBD2	CSAPRIAGGNEQFF	TGCAGTGCTCCTCGAATAGCGGGAGGGAATGAGCAGTTCTTC
.	12	TRBV6-2/TRBV6-3	TRBJ2-1	TRBD2	CASSLRGGGQFF	TGTGCCAGCAGCCTGCGGGGGGGCGGGCAGTTCTTC
.	16	TRBV7-9	TRBJ1-2	.	CASSSRGGGADYGYTF	TGTGCCAGCAGCTCGCGAGGGGGGGGCGCTGACTATGGCTACACCTTC
.	14	TRBV7-2	TRBJ2-5	TRBD1	CASRQAQGQETQYF	TGTGCCAGCAGACAAGCACAGGGGCAAGAGACCCAGTACTTC
once	15	TRBV15	TRBJ2-7	.	CATSRAGQAGYEQYF	TGTGCCACCAGCAGAGCCGGGCAGGCAGGCTACGAGCAGTACTTC
.	14	TRBV7-9	TRBJ2-5	.	CASSLPKGTETQYF	TGTGCCAGCAGCTTGCCCAAAGGCACGGAGACCCAGTACTTC
.	15	TRBV27	TRBJ2-7	TRBD1	CASSLLGQATYEQYF	TGTGCCAGCAGTTTACTCGGACAGGCTACCTACGAGCAGTACTTC
.	12	TRBV20-1	TRBJ2-5	.	CSASALQETQYF	TGCAGTGCGTCAGCGCTCCAAGAGACCCAGTACTTC
.	12	TRBV6-5	TRBJ1-6	.	CASSYSNSPLHF	TGTGCCAGCAGTTACTCGAATTCACCCCTCCACTTT
.	16	TRBV24-1	TRBJ2-2	.	CATSDMTAGSTGELFF	TGTGCCACCAGTGATATGACCGCGGGAAGCACCGGGGAGCTGTTTTTT
.	14	TRBV7-2	TRBJ2-1	TRBD2	CASSLVPAGVEQFF	TGTGCCAGCAGCTTAGTCCCAGCGGGAGTAGAGCAGTTCTTC
.	17	TRBV6-1	TRBJ2-6	.	CASTLHWTDSGANVLTF	TGTGCCAGCACCCTCCATTGGACAGACTCTGGGGCCAACGTCCTGACTTTC
few	17	TRBV21-1	TRBJ1-1	.	CASSKAGRGHTVRKAFF	TGTGCCAGCAGCAAAGCAGGGAGGGGACACACGGTGAGAAAAGCTTTCTTT
.	17	TRBV7-2	TRBJ1-6	TRBD1	CASSPTGGGLGNSPLHF	TGTGCCAGCAGCCCAACAGGGGGAGGGCTCGGTAATTCACCCCTCCACTTT
.	16	TRBV7-2	TRBJ2-3	TRBD2	CASSPGLAGGPRTQYF	TGTGCCAGCAGCCCAGGACTAGCGGGAGGGCCGAGGACGCAGTATTTT
.	16	TRBV27	TRBJ2-7	TRBD2	CASSPLAGGVAYEQYF	TGTGCCAGCAGCCCTTTAGCGGGGGGTGTTGCCTACGAGCAGTACTTC
.	15	TRBV5-1	TRBJ1-1	.	CASSFAPGLNTEAFF	TGCGCCAGCAGTTTCGCACCGGGACTCAACACTGAAGCTTTCTTT
.	19	TRBV4-1	TRBJ2-5	TRBD2	CASSQDPGGWAGAGETQYF	TGCGCCAGCAGCCAAGATCCGGGTGGATGGGCGGGAGCTGGAGAGACCCAGTACTTC
few	15	TRBV6-5	TRBJ1-2	TRBD1	CASSYGLAGGSGYTF	TGTGCCAGCAGTTATGGTCTCGCAGGGGGCAGCGGCTACACCTTC
.	15	TRBV28	TRBJ1-1	TRBD1	CASSLLTGGRTEAFF	TGTGCCAGCAGTCTTTTGACAGGGGGCCGGACTGAAGCTTTCTTT
.	16	TRBV5-6	TRBJ1-2	.	CASSSPRGRWSGPYTF	TGTGCCAGCAGCTCTCCTCGGGGCCGGTGGTCGGGCCCCTACACCTTC
.	14	TRBV6-5	TRBJ1-5	TRBD1	CASSYGQGNQPQHF	TGTGCCAGCAGTTACGGACAGGGGAATCAGCCCCAGCATTTT
.	14	TRBV27	TRBJ2-5	.	CASSSRRVQETQYF	TGTGCCAGCAGTTCTCGGCGGGTCCAAGAGACCCAGTACTTC
.	16	TRBV28	TRBJ1-5	.	CASSLCRPGGCQPQHF	TGTGCCAGCAGTTTATGTCGTCCCGGAGGGTGCCAGCCCCAGCATTTT
.	15	TRBV6-2/TRBV6-3	TRBJ2-5	.	CASSSTRTRQETQYF	TGTGCCAGCAGTTCCACGAGGACACGACAAGAGACCCAGTACTTC
.	14	TRBV6-2/TRBV6-3	TRBJ1-6	TRBD1	CASSPRDSDSPLHF	TGTGCCAGCAGCCCAAGGGACAGTGATTCACCCCTCCACTTT
.	17	TRBV4-3	TRBJ2-5	.	CASSLQPAGPDQETQYF	TGCGCCAGCAGCCTCCAACCGGCAGGGCCGGATCAAGAGACCCAGTACTTC
large	18	TRBV7-2	TRBJ2-2	TRBD2	CASSFRGLAGGHGGELFF	TGTGCCAGCAGCTTCCGGGGTCTAGCGGGCGGTCATGGCGGGGAGCTGTTTTTT
.	14	TRBV28	TRBJ2-7	.	CASSSGRVPYEQYF	TGTGCCAGCAGTTCGGGCAGGGTCCCCTACGAGCAGTACTTC